This entry concerns a single TCR beta chain. The V gene end was trimmed by 5 bases and the J gene end by 2 bases; junction bases not matched to a gene: 5. The CDR3 is made up of 14 amino acids. Germline assignment: CDR1 PRHDT and CDR2 FYEKMQ (reference sequence). The entry originates in a study of early T cells in non-severe SARS-CoV-2 infection. About the study: Bulk RNA from unsorted whole blood was sequenced; chains were unpaired.

The library protocol tagged individual cDNA molecules with unique molecular identifiers. TCRdb redid the calling of the 5' RACE reads with MiXCR, one entry per CDR3 protein. The sample records approximately 41,000 distinct CDR3 sequences, about 5% being singletons. The chain has TRBV13 and TRBJ2-7, with 8 nucleotides matching TRBD1. Sequenced input: whole blood. This clonotype was obtained from an adult who was a healthcare worker with PCR-confirmed SARS-CoV-2 infection or an uninfected control (not recorded which). For the CDR3, the DNA is TGTGCCAGCAGCGCCGGACAGGGACCCTACGAGCAGTACTTC. It yields the protein CASSAGQGPYEQYF.